This TCR beta chain was found in a study of tumor and adjacent non-tumor tissue in lung cancer. The study, taken as a whole, reports: In normal lung, the top 100 clones were significantly more dominant than in tumor.

The library came from three nested PCR rounds adapted from ARM-PCR protocols. MiXCR, run by TCRdb on the multiplex PCR reads, gives a single entry per CDR3 protein. The sample consists of 80,000 to 130,000 distinct CDR3 sequences, 65% of them appearing once. The CDR3 has 14 amino acids. Germline CDR1 SGHAT, CDR2 FQNNGV. The V and J ends lost 6 bases and 2 bases respectively, with 14 bases between them. The template was RNA from unsorted bulk tissue. The normal lung tissue was taken more than 3 cm from the tumor edge. This clonotype was found many times. No antigen is known for it. The V gene is TRBV11-2, the J gene TRBJ2-7; D is unclear. This receptor was taken from a man aged 25 to 40 with non-small cell lung cancer. Material: distant non-tumor lung tissue. For the CDR3, the DNA is TGTGCCAGCAGTTTAACGGACGCTGCCTACGAGCAGTACTTC. As protein: CASSLTDAAYEQYF.